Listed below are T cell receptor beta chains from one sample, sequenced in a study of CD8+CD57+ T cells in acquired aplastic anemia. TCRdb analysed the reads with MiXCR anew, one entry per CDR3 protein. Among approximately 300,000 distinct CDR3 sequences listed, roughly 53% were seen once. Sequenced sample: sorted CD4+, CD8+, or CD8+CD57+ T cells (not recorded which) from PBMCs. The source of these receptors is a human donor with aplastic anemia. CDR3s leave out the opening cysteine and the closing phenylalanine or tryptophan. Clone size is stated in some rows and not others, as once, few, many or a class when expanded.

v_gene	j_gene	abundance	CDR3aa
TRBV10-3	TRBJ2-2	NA	AISDGVGGSTGELF
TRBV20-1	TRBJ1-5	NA	SAREAGSNQPQH
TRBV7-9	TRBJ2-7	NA	ASSYRTSGSLYEQY
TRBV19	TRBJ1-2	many	ASSIGGGYT
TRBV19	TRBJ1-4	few	ASGLWDRNEKLF
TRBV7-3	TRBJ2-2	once	ASSSRGRADTGELF
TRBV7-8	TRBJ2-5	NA	ASSLLEGSQETQY
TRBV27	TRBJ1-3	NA	ASIQRDRGPGVLDTIY
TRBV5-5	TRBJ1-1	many	ASSWEMNTEAF
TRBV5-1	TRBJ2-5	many	ASSSGTEETQY
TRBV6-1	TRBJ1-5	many	ASRVDREGDQPQH
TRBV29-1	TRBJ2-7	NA	SVGDRAYEQY
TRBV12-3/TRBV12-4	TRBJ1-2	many	ASSPRQFISAYGYT
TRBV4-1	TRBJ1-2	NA	ASSQTQGGYT
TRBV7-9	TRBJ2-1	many	ASSLWGQGKTYNEQF
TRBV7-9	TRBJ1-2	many	ASSFESEGGGGYT
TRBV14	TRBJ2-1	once	ASSVDPASSYNGQF